The subject of this entry is one T cell receptor beta chain. Its matching antigen is unknown. The assay was immunoSEQ multiplex PCR, and TCRdb's table has in-frame clones only and misses some. The sample lists tens of thousands of clones, roughly 86% occurring once. The data derive from a study of T cell responses to AZD1222 COVID-19 vaccine. Broader study findings: Repertoires were collected only later (after the peak T cell response had occurred).

CDR1 is SGHNT, CDR2 YYREEE, per germline (reference sequence). The CDR3 consists of 14 residues. V gave up 4 bases and J gave up 8 bases, with 18 bases separating them. This material consisted of peripheral blood, taken on day 0 of AZD1222 vaccination. The rearrangement uses TRBV5-4 and TRBJ1-2, with D tentatively TRBD1 (5 bases). This clonotype was obtained from an adult in good health. The CDR3 loop is CASSAPDSAGGYTF. The CDR3 DNA sequence: TGTGCCAGCAGCGCGCCTGACAGCGCCGGCGGCTACACCTTC.